The rows below give T cell receptor beta chains drawn from one sample of a study of T cells in Graves' hyperthyroidism and ophthalmopathy. TCRdb analysed the multiplex PCR reads with MiXCR anew, one entry per CDR3 protein. The data hold about 210,000 distinct CDR3 sequences, with over 15% observed a single time. What was sequenced was blood. The receptors were gathered from a middle-aged man with Graves' hyperthyroidism. CDR3s include the opening cysteine and the closing phenylalanine or tryptophan. The D gene is left open where the match is weak. Where a row states a size, it is once, few, many or the class of an expanded clone; other rows omit it.

CDR3nt: TGTGCCAGCAGTTTAGAGGGGACTAGGACCTACGAGCAGTACTTC
CDR3aa: CASSLEGTRTYEQYF
d_gene: TRBD2
abundance: many
j_gene: TRBJ2-7
v_gene: TRBV27

CDR3nt: TGTGCCAGCAGCTTAGATCCTGGGACTCAGAACATTCAGTACTTC
CDR3aa: CASSLDPGTQNIQYF
d_gene: -
abundance: many
j_gene: TRBJ2-4
v_gene: TRBV11-2

CDR3nt: TGTGCCAGCAGCCAAGAGACTAGCGGGAGTGGCACAGATACGCAGTATTTT
CDR3aa: CASSQETSGSGTDTQYF
d_gene: TRBD2
abundance: -
j_gene: TRBJ2-3
v_gene: TRBV3-1

CDR3nt: TGTGCCAGCAGTTACACCGCCGTCAATGAGCAGTTCTTC
CDR3aa: CASSYTAVNEQFF
d_gene: -
abundance: -
j_gene: TRBJ2-1
v_gene: TRBV6-5

CDR3nt: TGTGCCAGCAGCTTCGGCGGGGCTAGCTCCTACAATGAGCAGTTCTTC
CDR3aa: CASSFGGASSYNEQFF
d_gene: -
abundance: -
j_gene: TRBJ2-1
v_gene: TRBV7-2

CDR3nt: TGTGCCAGCAGCTTAGGAGGGGGCGAAGGTACGAATGAGCAGTTCTTC
CDR3aa: CASSLGGGEGTNEQFF
d_gene: -
abundance: many
j_gene: TRBJ2-1
v_gene: TRBV7-3

CDR3nt: TGTGCCTCCCCGAGGAGGGTAGCGAACACCGGGGAGCTGTTTTTT
CDR3aa: CASPRRVANTGELFF
d_gene: -
abundance: many
j_gene: TRBJ2-2
v_gene: TRBV30

CDR3nt: TGTGCCAGCAGGAGACTAGCATATGAGCAGTTCTTC
CDR3aa: CASRRLAYEQFF
d_gene: TRBD2
abundance: many
j_gene: TRBJ2-1
v_gene: TRBV6-1

CDR3nt: TGTGCCAGCAGAACCACAGGGGTAGGCACAGATACGCAGTATTTT
CDR3aa: CASRTTGVGTDTQYF
d_gene: TRBD1
abundance: few
j_gene: TRBJ2-3
v_gene: TRBV12-3/TRBV12-4

CDR3nt: TGTGCCAGCAGCTTAGGGGCTAGCGGCGGGGAGACCCAGTACTTC
CDR3aa: CASSLGASGGETQYF
d_gene: TRBD2
abundance: many
j_gene: TRBJ2-5
v_gene: TRBV11-2

CDR3nt: TGTGCCAGCAGACGGACAGGGGGCGTCACTGAAGCTTTCTTT
CDR3aa: CASRRTGGVTEAFF
d_gene: TRBD1
abundance: many
j_gene: TRBJ1-1
v_gene: TRBV6-1

CDR3nt: TGTGCCAGCAGTTCCATGGGCGGACAGGGGACAGAGACCCAGTACTTC
CDR3aa: CASSSMGGQGTETQYF
d_gene: TRBD1
abundance: many
j_gene: TRBJ2-5
v_gene: TRBV28

CDR3nt: TGCAGTGCTAGAAGGCAGGTTGGCTACGAGCAGTACTTC
CDR3aa: CSARRQVGYEQYF
d_gene: -
abundance: many
j_gene: TRBJ2-7
v_gene: TRBV20-1

CDR3nt: TGTGCCAGCAACACCCCCCCCAATCAGCCCCAGCATTTT
CDR3aa: CASNTPPNQPQHF
d_gene: -
abundance: many
j_gene: TRBJ1-5
v_gene: TRBV28

CDR3nt: TGTGCCAGCAGTTACGGGGCGGGAGCGTCCTACGAGCAGTACTTC
CDR3aa: CASSYGAGASYEQYF
d_gene: TRBD2
abundance: many
j_gene: TRBJ2-7
v_gene: TRBV6-5

CDR3nt: TGTGCCAGCTCACCAAGACAGGGGAAGACAGATACGCAGTATTTT
CDR3aa: CASSPRQGKTDTQYF
d_gene: TRBD1
abundance: many
j_gene: TRBJ2-3
v_gene: TRBV18

CDR3nt: TGCAGCGTGGAAAAACAGGGAAACGAGCAGTGCTTC
CDR3aa: CSVEKQGNEQCF
d_gene: -
abundance: -
j_gene: TRBJ2-7
v_gene: TRBV29-1

CDR3nt: TGTGCCAGCAGTTATCCGACGGGGGGCTTCGTGGAGACCCAGTACTTC
CDR3aa: CASSYPTGGFVETQYF
d_gene: -
abundance: few
j_gene: TRBJ2-5
v_gene: TRBV6-1

CDR3nt: TGTGCCAGCACTGGCATTGACACCGGGGAGCTGTTTTTT
CDR3aa: CASTGIDTGELFF
d_gene: -
abundance: many
j_gene: TRBJ2-2
v_gene: TRBV6-1

CDR3nt: TGCGCCAGCAGCTTGGGACAACTGAACACAGATACGCAGTATTTT
CDR3aa: CASSLGQLNTDTQYF
d_gene: -
abundance: -
j_gene: TRBJ2-3
v_gene: TRBV5-1